Below, one T cell receptor beta chain is given with its context. Its antigen remains unidentified. No base quality values were provided; no much bigger clone lies one nucleotide off. This sample stems from a study of blood T cell repertoires in COVID-19 (dated by TCRdb to the early 2020s). Looking at the study overall: Samples covering the acute and convalescent phases of COVID-19 were provided by collaborators in the United States, Italy and Spain. The dataset comprised deeply sampled blood TCRbeta repertoires from subjects exposed to, actively infected with, or recovered from COVID-19. Sample metadata almost always included a de-identified subject ID, COVID-19 status, age in years and sex. A freely available public database, intended as a resource for researchers studying the immune response to SARS-CoV-2, is where the repertoires were released. The material from the prospective study consisted of cDNA or gDNA derived from T cells, B-cell-depleted T cells, or PBMCs. Samples were obtained from the ongoing ImmuneRACE study (first 160 participants) and from 1,254 subjects provided by 6 global collaborators. Where available, HLA class I and class II types were obtained from metadata supplied by the sample provider rather than from assay-based typing. General conclusions and limits of the study: The quantity of clinical and demographic metadata differed by source and by participant and was supplied without curation.

Whole blood was collected in K2EDTA tubes by collaborating institutions according to the institutions' own protocols. For TCRbeta analysis, collaborator samples were shipped as frozen whole blood, as isolated PBMCs, or as DNA extracted from either sample type. The immunoSEQ Assay, a bias-controlled multiplex PCR, was used to amplify TCRbeta CDR3 regions from genomic DNA. As for the original processing: Within the assay, amplification of reference gene primers was used to estimate how many nucleated cells each sample contained. To quantify the absolute abundance of each unique TCRbeta CDR3 rearrangement, sequence reads were collapsed and filtered. For each sample, productive Simpson clonality was calculated by taking the square root of Simpson's diversity index across productive rearrangements. The immuneACCESS repertoire file appears here via TCRdb, limited to in-frame rearrangements. These files lack a portion of the clones; in checked studies, under half of the deficit traces to unresolved V genes, and the cause of the others is not known. The V and J calls and clone size were taken over from that table, and D and trimming were inferred from the DNA. The sample table holds some 170,000 clones, of which about 83% were seen once. The ten largest clones represent around 8.1% of the sample.

This clonotype was obtained from a man between 60 and 75 years old with acute or convalescent COVID-19. The sequencing sample was made of peripheral blood.

The CDR3 protein is CASSATSGGVADTQYF. At the DNA level, the sequence is TGTGCCAGCAGTGCGACTAGCGGGGGGGTCGCAGATACGCAGTATTTT. Recombination joined TRBV6-2 or TRBV6-3 with TRBJ2-3, with TRBD2 identical over 14 junction bases. Based on the germline V gene, the CDR1 and CDR2 sequences are MNHEY and SVGEGT. The germline V and J ends show losses of 5 bases and 4 bases respectively, and no gene match explains 5 bases of the junction. Reading from cysteine to phenylalanine, the CDR3 counts 16 amino acids. Only CDR3 DNA is held: 48 bases, read in frame from base 1.